The rows below give T cell receptor beta chains drawn from one sample of a study of cytomegalovirus exposure and HLA in healthy donors. The table came from immunoSEQ multiplex PCR; TCRdb's copy has only in-frame clones and leaves some out. The sample consists of some 65,000 clones, 65% to 70% of them appearing once. The sequenced sample was PBMCs. Every receptor here comes from a woman aged 30 to 39 in good health and CMV-seronegative. Both conserved end residues are part of each CDR3. D genes are given only for firm matches. Not every row has a clone size; where given, it reads once, few, many or a size class.

D: -; V: TRBV18; J: TRBJ1-5; length: 14; size: -; DNA: TGTGCCAGCTCACCACGAGGCCAAAATCAGCCCCAGCATTTT; CDR3: CASSPRGQNQPQHF
D: -; V: TRBV5-6; J: TRBJ1-1; length: 14; size: -; DNA: TGTGCCAGCAGCTTGACGAGGGTTCTAGATGAAGCTTTCTTT; CDR3: CASSLTRVLDEAFF
D: -; V: TRBV18; J: TRBJ1-1; length: 13; size: -; DNA: TGTGCCAGCTCAGACGGACAGAACACTGAAGCTTTCTTT; CDR3: CASSDGQNTEAFF
D: -; V: TRBV28; J: TRBJ1-5; length: 15; size: -; DNA: TGTGCCAGCAGGACTACAGACAGGTCCAATCAGCCCCAGCATTTT; CDR3: CASRTTDRSNQPQHF
D: TRBD1; V: TRBV19; J: TRBJ1-5; length: 13; size: -; DNA: TGTGCCAGTACGCAAGACAGGGATCGTCCCCAGCATTTT; CDR3: CASTQDRDRPQHF
D: -; V: TRBV6-7; J: TRBJ2-1; length: 18; size: -; DNA: TGTGCCAGCAGTTACTCGATCAGGACAGACCCCCTGTACAATGAGCAGTTCTTC; CDR3: CASSYSIRTDPLYNEQFF
D: TRBD1; V: TRBV10-3; J: TRBJ1-3; length: 17; size: -; DNA: TGTGCCATCAGTGATGCTTACCGGGACAGGACTGGAAACACCATATATTTT; CDR3: CAISDAYRDRTGNTIYF
D: -; V: TRBV6-6; J: TRBJ1-5; length: 16; size: -; DNA: TGTGCCAGCAGTTACACTAGCGGGGCTCCCAATCAGCCCCAGCATTTT; CDR3: CASSYTSGAPNQPQHF
D: TRBD2; V: TRBV7-2; J: TRBJ2-5; length: 15; size: -; DNA: TGTGCCAGCAGCGCCTCCACTAGCGGGGTTGAGACCCAGTACTTC; CDR3: CASSASTSGVETQYF
D: -; V: TRBV19; J: TRBJ1-4; length: 16; size: -; DNA: TGTGCCAGTAGTGCCGCGGAGACAGGCAGAAATGAAAAACTGTTTTTT; CDR3: CASSAAETGRNEKLFF
D: -; V: TRBV7-7; J: TRBJ1-2; length: 16; size: few; DNA: TGTGCTAGCAGCTCCCTGCAGGTAGGGGGTAACTATGGCTACACCTTC; CDR3: CASSSLQVGGNYGYTF
D: -; V: TRBV5-6; J: TRBJ1-4; length: 16; size: -; DNA: TGTGCCAGCAGCTTTCGGGGGATTGCAACTAATGAAAAACTGTTTTTT; CDR3: CASSFRGIATNEKLFF
D: TRBD1; V: TRBV2; J: TRBJ2-7; length: 14; size: few; DNA: TGTGCCAGCGGACAGGGAGGTTTACTCTACGAGCAGTACTTC; CDR3: CASGQGGLLYEQYF
D: TRBD1; V: TRBV7-2; J: TRBJ1-1; length: 15; size: -; DNA: TGTGCCAGCAGCCTAAACAGGGGGAGGGGAACTGAAGCTTTCTTT; CDR3: CASSLNRGRGTEAFF
D: -; V: TRBV7-3; J: TRBJ2-1; length: 14; size: -; DNA: TGTGCCAGCAGCTTAGGGACAAAATACAATGAGCAGTTCTTC; CDR3: CASSLGTKYNEQFF
D: -; V: TRBV5-1; J: TRBJ2-3; length: 14; size: -; DNA: TGCGCCAGCAGCACCAGGGAACCCACAGATACGCAGTATTTT; CDR3: CASSTREPTDTQYF
D: -; V: TRBV13; J: TRBJ1-2; length: 15; size: -; DNA: TGTGCCAGCAGCCTCGCGTGGCAGGTGAACTATGGCTACACCTTC; CDR3: CASSLAWQVNYGYTF
D: TRBD1; V: TRBV28; J: TRBJ2-7; length: 15; size: -; DNA: TGTGCCAGCAGTTTTAGGGGGACAGGAGTCGACGAGCAGTACTTC; CDR3: CASSFRGTGVDEQYF
D: TRBD1; V: TRBV19; J: TRBJ1-3; length: 14; size: -; DNA: TGTGCCAGTAGCCGGACAGGACCTGGAAACACCATATATTTT; CDR3: CASSRTGPGNTIYF
D: -; V: TRBV7-6; J: TRBJ2-2; length: 16; size: few; DNA: TGTGCCAGCAGCTTAGCGTCAGGGGTCTACACCGGCGAGCTGTTTTTT; CDR3: CASSLASGVYTGELFF
D: TRBD1; V: TRBV5-1; J: TRBJ2-7; length: 15; size: -; DNA: TGCGCCAGCAGCTTGGCCCCAGGGGGAACCTACGAGCAGTACTTC; CDR3: CASSLAPGGTYEQYF
D: -; V: TRBV27; J: TRBJ2-7; length: 14; size: -; DNA: TGTGCCAGCAGTTCTGGGGGGGGCCCCTACGAGCAGTACTTC; CDR3: CASSSGGGPYEQYF
D: -; V: TRBV5-1; J: TRBJ2-1; length: 16; size: -; DNA: TGCGCCAGCAGCTCCCGGGACTCTGGGAGTTTCAATGAGCAGTTCTTC; CDR3: CASSSRDSGSFNEQFF
D: TRBD1; V: TRBV5-4; J: TRBJ1-1; length: 14; size: -; DNA: TGTGCCAGCAGCTTACAGGGGGTGAACACTGAAGCTTTCTTT; CDR3: CASSLQGVNTEAFF
D: TRBD1; V: TRBV18; J: TRBJ2-2; length: 19; size: -; DNA: TGTGCCAGCTCACCTTATCCGGGACAGGGGGCAATCAGCACCGGGGAGCTGTTTTTT; CDR3: CASSPYPGQGAISTGELFF
D: TRBD2; V: TRBV7-6; J: TRBJ2-5; length: 16; size: once; DNA: TGTGCCAGCAGCTTAGGGGTAGCGGGGCTACAAGAGACCCAGTACTTC; CDR3: CASSLGVAGLQETQYF
D: TRBD2; V: TRBV6-1; J: TRBJ2-7; length: 15; size: many; DNA: TGTGCCAGCAGTGAGGCAACTAGCGGACCCTACGAGCAGTACTTC; CDR3: CASSEATSGPYEQYF
D: -; V: TRBV6-5; J: TRBJ1-2; length: 16; size: -; DNA: TGTGCCAGCAGTTACTCGAGTCTAGACGTCGGGGATGGCTACACCTTC; CDR3: CASSYSSLDVGDGYTF
D: -; V: TRBV7-9; J: TRBJ1-2; length: 12; size: -; DNA: TGTGCCAGCAGCGCGGACATTTATGGCTACACCTTC; CDR3: CASSADIYGYTF
D: -; V: TRBV21-1; J: TRBJ1-2; length: 14; size: -; DNA: TGTGCCAGCAGCAAAGCCCGGGACAGGGTGGCCTACACCTTC; CDR3: CASSKARDRVAYTF
D: -; V: TRBV30; J: TRBJ2-7; length: 13; size: once; DNA: TGTGCCTGGAGTGTCATGTCTAGCAGCGTGCAGTACTTC; CDR3: CAWSVMSSSVQYF
D: TRBD1; V: TRBV2; J: TRBJ1-2; length: 16; size: -; DNA: TGTGCCAGCAGTGGGCTTATCGCCGGGACAGGGGTCGGCTACACCTTC; CDR3: CASSGLIAGTGVGYTF
D: -; V: TRBV7-9; J: TRBJ1-2; length: 13; size: many; DNA: TGTGCCAGCAGCCCTCCCCAGAGGGATGGCTACACCTTC; CDR3: CASSPPQRDGYTF
D: -; V: TRBV6-6; J: TRBJ1-6; length: 14; size: few; DNA: TGTGCCAGCAGTTACGGGCCCGATAATTCACCCCTCCACTTT; CDR3: CASSYGPDNSPLHF
D: TRBD1; V: TRBV25-1; J: TRBJ1-4; length: 16; size: -; DNA: TGTGCCAGCAGTGAATCCGGACAGGGAGAGAATGAAAAACTGTTTTTT; CDR3: CASSESGQGENEKLFF
D: TRBD2; V: TRBV7-2; J: TRBJ2-3; length: 17; size: few; DNA: TGTGCCAGCAGCTTCCGCCCAGCGGGGGGGAGCACAGATACGCAGTATTTT; CDR3: CASSFRPAGGSTDTQYF